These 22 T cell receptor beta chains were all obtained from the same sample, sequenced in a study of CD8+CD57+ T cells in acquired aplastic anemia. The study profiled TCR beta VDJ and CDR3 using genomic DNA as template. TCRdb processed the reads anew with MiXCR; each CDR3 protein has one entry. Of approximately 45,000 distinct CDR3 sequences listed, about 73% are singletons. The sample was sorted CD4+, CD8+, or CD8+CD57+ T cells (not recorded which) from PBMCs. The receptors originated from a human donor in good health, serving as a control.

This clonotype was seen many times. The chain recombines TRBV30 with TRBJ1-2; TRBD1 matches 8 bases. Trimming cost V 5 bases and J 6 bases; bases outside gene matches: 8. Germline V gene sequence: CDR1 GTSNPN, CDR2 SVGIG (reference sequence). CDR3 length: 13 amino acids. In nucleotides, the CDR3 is TGTGCCTGGGGCGTCGGACAGGGAGATGGCTACACCTTC. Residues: CAWGVGQGDGYTF.

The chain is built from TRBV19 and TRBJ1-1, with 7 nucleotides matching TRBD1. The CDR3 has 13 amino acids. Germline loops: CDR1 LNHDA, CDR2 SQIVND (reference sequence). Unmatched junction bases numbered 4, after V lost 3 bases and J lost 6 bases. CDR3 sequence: CASSIDRVAEAFF. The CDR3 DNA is TGTGCCAGTAGTATTGACAGGGTGGCTGAAGCTTTCTTT.

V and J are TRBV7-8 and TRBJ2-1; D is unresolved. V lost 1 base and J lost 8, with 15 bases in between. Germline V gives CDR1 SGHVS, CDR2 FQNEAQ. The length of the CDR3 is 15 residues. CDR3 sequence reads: CASSLVVDIRDEQFF. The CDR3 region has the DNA TGTGCCAGCAGCTTAGTGGTTGATATCCGGGATGAGCAGTTCTTC.

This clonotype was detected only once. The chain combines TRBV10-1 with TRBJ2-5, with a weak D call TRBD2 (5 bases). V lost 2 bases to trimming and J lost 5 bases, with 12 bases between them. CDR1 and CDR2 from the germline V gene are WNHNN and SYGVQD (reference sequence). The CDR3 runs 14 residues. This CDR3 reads CASSEGRLKETQYF. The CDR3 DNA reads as TGCGCCAGCAGTGAGGGGAGACTAAAGGAGACCCAGTACTTC.

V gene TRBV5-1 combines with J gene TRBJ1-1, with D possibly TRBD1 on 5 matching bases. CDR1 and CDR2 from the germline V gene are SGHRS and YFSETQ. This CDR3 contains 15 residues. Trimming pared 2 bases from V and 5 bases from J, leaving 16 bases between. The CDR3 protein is CASSLQGLGATEAFF. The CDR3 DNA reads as TGCGCCAGCAGCTTACAAGGCTTAGGGGCGACTGAAGCTTTCTTT.

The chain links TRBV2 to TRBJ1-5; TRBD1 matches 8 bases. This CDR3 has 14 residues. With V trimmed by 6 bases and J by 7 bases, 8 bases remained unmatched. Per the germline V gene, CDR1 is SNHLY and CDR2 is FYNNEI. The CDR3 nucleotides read TGTGCCAGCAGGCAACTCGACAGGGGCCAGCCCCAGCATTTT. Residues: CASRQLDRGQPQHF.

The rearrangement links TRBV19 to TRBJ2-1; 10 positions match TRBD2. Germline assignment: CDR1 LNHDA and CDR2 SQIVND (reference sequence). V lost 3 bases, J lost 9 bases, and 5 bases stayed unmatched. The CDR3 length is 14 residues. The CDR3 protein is CASSITSGITEQFF. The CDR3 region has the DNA TGTGCCAGTAGTATCACTAGCGGGATTACTGAGCAGTTCTTC. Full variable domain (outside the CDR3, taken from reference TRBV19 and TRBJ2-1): DGGITQSPKYLFRKEGQNVTLSCEQNLNHDAMYWYRQDPGQGLRLIYYSQIVNDFQKGDIAEGYSVSREKKESFPLTVTSAQKNPTAFYLCASSITSGITEQFFGPGTRLTVL.

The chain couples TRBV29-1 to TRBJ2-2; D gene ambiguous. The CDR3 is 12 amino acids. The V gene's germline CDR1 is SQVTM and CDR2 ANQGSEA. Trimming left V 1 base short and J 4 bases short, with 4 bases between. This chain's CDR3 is CSVEGPTGELFF. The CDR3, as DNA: TGCAGCGTTGAAGGTCCCACCGGGGAGCTGTTTTTT.

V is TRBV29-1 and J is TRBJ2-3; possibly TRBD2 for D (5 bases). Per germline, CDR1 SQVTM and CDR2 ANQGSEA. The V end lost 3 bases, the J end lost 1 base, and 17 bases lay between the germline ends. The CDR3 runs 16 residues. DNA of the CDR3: TGCAGCGTTGATACGTCGGGGTTTGGTGGCACAGATACGCAGTATTTT. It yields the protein CSVDTSGFGGTDTQYF.

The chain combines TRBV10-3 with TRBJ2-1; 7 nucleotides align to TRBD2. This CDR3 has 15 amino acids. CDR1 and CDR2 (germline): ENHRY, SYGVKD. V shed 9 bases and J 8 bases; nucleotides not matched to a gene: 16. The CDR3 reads CAMGVGTITKDEQFF. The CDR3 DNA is TGTGCCATGGGGGTTGGGACTATCACCAAGGATGAGCAGTTCTTC.

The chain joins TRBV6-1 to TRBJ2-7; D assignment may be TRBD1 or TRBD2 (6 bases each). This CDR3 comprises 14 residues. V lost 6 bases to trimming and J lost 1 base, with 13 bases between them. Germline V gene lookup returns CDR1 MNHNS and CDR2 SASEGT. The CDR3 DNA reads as TGTGCCAGCAGATCTAGGGGGGAATCCTACGAGCAGTACTTC. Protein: CASRSRGESYEQYF.

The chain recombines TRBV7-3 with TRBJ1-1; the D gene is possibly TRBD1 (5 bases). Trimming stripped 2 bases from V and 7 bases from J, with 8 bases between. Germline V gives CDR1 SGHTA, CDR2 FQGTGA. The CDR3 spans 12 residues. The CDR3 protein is CASSLDRGEAFF. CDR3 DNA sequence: TGTGCCAGCAGCTTAGATAGGGGTGAAGCTTTCTTT.

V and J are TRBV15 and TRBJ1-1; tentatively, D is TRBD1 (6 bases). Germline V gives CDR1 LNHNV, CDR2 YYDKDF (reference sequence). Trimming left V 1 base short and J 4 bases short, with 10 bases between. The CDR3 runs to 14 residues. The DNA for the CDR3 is TGTGCCACCAGCAGAGGACAGGTCGGCACTGAAGCTTTCTTT. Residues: CATSRGQVGTEAFF.

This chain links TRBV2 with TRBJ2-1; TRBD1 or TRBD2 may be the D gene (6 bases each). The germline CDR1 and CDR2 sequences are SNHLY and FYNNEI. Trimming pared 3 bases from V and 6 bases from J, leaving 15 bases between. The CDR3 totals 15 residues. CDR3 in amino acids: CASSDFGGVGNEQFF. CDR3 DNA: TGTGCCAGCAGTGATTTCGGGGGCGTAGGCAATGAGCAGTTCTTC.

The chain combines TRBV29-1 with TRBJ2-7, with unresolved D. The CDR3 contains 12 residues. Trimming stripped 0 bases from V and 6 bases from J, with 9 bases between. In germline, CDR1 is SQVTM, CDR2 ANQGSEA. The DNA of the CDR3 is TGCAGCGTTGAAGACGCAGGTCTCGAGCAGTACGTC. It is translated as CSVEDAGLEQYV.

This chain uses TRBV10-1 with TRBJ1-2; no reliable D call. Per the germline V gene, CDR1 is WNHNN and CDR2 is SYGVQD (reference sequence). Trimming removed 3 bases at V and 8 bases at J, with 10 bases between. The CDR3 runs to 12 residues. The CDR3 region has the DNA TGCGCCAGCAGTGAATCTCCGGGAGGCTACACCTTC. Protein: CASSESPGGYTF.

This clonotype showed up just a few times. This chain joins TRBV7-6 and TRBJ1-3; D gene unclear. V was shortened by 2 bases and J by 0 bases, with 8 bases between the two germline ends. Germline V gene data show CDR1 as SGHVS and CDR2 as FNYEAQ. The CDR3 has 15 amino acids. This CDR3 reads CASSLNPASGNTIYF. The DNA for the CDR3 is TGTGCCAGCAGCTTAAACCCGGCCTCTGGAAACACCATATATTTT.

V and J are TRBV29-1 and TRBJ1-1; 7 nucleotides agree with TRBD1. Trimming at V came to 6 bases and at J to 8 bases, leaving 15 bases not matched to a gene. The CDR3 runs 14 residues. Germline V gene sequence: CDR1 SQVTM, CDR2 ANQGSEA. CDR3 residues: CSVYILGQNGEAFF. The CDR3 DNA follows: TGCAGCGTATACATTTTGGGACAGAACGGGGAAGCTTTCTTT.

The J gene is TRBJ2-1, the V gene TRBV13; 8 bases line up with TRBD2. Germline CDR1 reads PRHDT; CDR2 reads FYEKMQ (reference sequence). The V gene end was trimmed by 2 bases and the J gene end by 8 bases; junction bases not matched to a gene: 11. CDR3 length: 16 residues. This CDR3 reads CASSLTPSGRGYEQFF. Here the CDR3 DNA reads TGTGCCAGCAGCTTAACACCAAGCGGGAGAGGGTATGAGCAGTTCTTC.

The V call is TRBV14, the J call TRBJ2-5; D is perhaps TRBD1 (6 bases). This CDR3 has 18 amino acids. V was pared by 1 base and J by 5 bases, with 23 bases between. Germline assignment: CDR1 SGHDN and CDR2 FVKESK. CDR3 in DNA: TGTGCCAGCAGCCAAGGAGTCGCCGGGACACCAGCCTGGGAGACCCAGTACTTC. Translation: CASSQGVAGTPAWETQYF.

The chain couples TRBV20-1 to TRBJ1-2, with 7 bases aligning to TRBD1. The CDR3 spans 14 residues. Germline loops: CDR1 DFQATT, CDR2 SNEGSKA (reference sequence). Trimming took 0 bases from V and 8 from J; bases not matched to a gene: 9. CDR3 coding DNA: TGCAGTGCTAGAGATAGGTTGACAGGGAGAGGCTACACCTTC. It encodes CSARDRLTGRGYTF.

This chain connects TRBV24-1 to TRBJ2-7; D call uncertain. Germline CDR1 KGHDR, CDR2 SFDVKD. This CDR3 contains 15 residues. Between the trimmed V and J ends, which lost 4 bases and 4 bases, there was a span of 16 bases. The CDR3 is CATSDSRALPYEQYF. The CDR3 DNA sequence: TGTGCCACCAGTGACTCCCGGGCCCTCCCTTACGAGCAGTACTTC.